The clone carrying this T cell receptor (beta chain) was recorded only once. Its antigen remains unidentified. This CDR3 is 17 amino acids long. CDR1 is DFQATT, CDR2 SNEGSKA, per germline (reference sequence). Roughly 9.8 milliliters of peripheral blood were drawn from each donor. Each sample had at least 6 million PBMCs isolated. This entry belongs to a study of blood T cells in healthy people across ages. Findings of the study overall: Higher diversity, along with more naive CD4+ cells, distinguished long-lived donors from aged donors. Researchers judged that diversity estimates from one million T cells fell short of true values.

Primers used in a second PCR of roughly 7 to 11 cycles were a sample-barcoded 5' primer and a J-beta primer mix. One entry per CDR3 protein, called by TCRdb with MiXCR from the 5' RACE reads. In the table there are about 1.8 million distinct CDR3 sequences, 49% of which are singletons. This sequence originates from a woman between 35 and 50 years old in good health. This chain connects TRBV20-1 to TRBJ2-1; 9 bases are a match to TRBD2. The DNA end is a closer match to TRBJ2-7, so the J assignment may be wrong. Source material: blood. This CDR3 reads CSAPGRGGEGSYNEQYF. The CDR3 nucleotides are TGCAGTGCCCCGGGGCGGGGGGGCGAGGGGTCCTACAATGAGCAGTACTTC.